These 23 T cell receptor beta chains were sequenced from one sample in a study of tumor-infiltrating lymphocytes in primary liver carcinoma. Germline DNA was extracted too, while blood RNA derived from unsorted whole blood. With 500 ng total RNA as template and a constant-region primer, TCR beta cDNA was made. Libraries of TCR beta came from three nested multiplex PCR rounds with slightly modified ARM-PCR. Both of the initial two PCR rounds ran for roughly 10 cycles and employed TRBV1-TRBV30 forward primers alongside a C-beta reverse primer. A single record per CDR3 protein comes from TCRdb applying MiXCR to the multiplex PCR reads. The sample lists around 170,000 distinct CDR3 sequences, about 60% occurring once. Sequenced input: peripheral blood. Every receptor here comes from a man in his forties or fifties with primary liver carcinoma and hepatitis B virus infection.

On this clonotype itself: A much larger clone differs from this one at a single base, so this may be a read error. V and J are TRBV10-3 and TRBJ2-5; maybe TRBD2 (5 bases). The V gene's germline CDR1 is ENHRY and CDR2 SYGVKD. The CDR3 consists of 15 residues. The ends were cut back, 5 bases at V and 0 bases at J, with 13 bases in the middle. The CDR3 reads CAISRGIGNQETQYF. CDR3 coding DNA: TGTGCCATCAGTCGAGGGATCGGGAACCAAGAGACCCAGTACTTC.

Details on this clonotype: One end of the junction does not line up with germline, which may come from a read error. V usage is TRBV11-2 and J usage is TRBJ1-1, with no clear D. The CDR3 sequence is 13 residues long. Per germline, CDR1 SGHAT and CDR2 FQNNGV. Here the CDR3 reads CANIQSVNTEAFF. Here the CDR3 DNA reads TGTGCCAACATCCAATCAGTGAACACTGAAGCTTTCTTC.

This chain uses TRBV10-3 with TRBJ1-1, with D possibly TRBD1 on 5 matching bases. CDR3 length equals 14 residues. The germline V gene encodes CDR1 ENHRY and CDR2 SYGVKD. The V end lost 6 bases, the J end lost 6 bases, and 17 bases lay between the germline ends. CDR3 amino acids: CAISEGRGGAEAFF. CDR3 DNA sequence: TGTGCCATCAGCGAGGGTAGGGGAGGGGCTGAAGCTTTCTTT.

This clonotype occurred once. At one end, the junction sequence differs from germline, possibly due to a read error. This chain joins TRBV11-2 and TRBJ2-3, with 8 bases that match TRBD2. The CDR3 totals 16 residues. Germline V CDR1 and CDR2: SGHAT, FQNNGV. The CDR3 is CTSSSYGREGTGTQYF. CDR3 coding DNA: TGTACCAGCAGCTCTTACGGACGGGAGGGCACAGGTACGCAGTATTTT.

In its sample, this clonotype was seen once. Possible read error: a much larger clone is one base away. This chain links TRBV11-2 with TRBJ2-3, with unresolved D. Germline V gives CDR1 SGHAT, CDR2 FQNNGV. The CDR3 totals 16 residues. The CDR3, as DNA: TGTGACAGCAGCTTAGATCCGTTTCGGATCACAGATACGCAGTATTTT. This sequence encodes CDSSLDPFRITDTQYF.

This clonotype was counted only a few times. V gene TRBV14 combines with J gene TRBJ2-4; a weak D match, TRBD2 (6 bases). Germline V gives CDR1 SGHDN, CDR2 FVKESK. With 4 bases removed from V and 3 bases from J, the gap between germline ends came to 16 bases. This CDR3 contains 16 residues. CDR3 DNA sequence: TGTGCCAGCAGCCCTAACGGGGGAATAGTCAAAAACATTCAGTACTTC. As protein: CASSPNGGIVKNIQYF.

This clonotype was seen only a few times. Since no conserved phenylalanine or tryptophan closes the CDR3, a read error is the likely cause. This chain joins TRBV11-3 and TRBJ2-3; D not resolved. The CDR3 has 13 amino acids. CDR1 and CDR2 (germline): SGHNT, YENEEA. CDR3: CASSLDRMDTQYS. The CDR3 nucleotides read TGTGCAAGCAGCTTAGATCGGATGGATACGCAGTATTCT.

This clonotype turned up a few times. The genes are TRBV6-5 and TRBJ2-7; 9 bases agree with TRBD1. There are 14 residues in the CDR3. J was trimmed by 5 bases and V by 4 bases; bases with no gene match: 6. CDR1 MNHEY and CDR2 SVGAGI come from the germline V gene. CDR3 DNA sequence: TGTGCCAGCAGTTCCGGGACAGGGACCAACGAGCAGTACTTC. As protein: CASSSGTGTNEQYF.

This chain uses TRBV29-1 with TRBJ2-7, with D perhaps matching TRBD1 (6 bases). V was pared by 6 bases and J by 3 bases, with 15 bases between. This CDR3 region has 13 residues. Germline assignment: CDR1 SQVTM and CDR2 ANQGSEA. In nucleotides, the CDR3 is TGCAGCGTCGTAGGCCGGGACAACTACGAGCAGTACTTC. Its translation is CSVVGRDNYEQYF.

This chain uses TRBV6-5 with TRBJ2-1; D is perhaps TRBD1 (5 bases). V was trimmed by 1 base and J by 8 bases, leaving 9 bases between them. The germline CDR1 and CDR2 sequences are MNHEY and SVGAGI. The CDR3 runs 13 residues. The CDR3 sequence: CASSYFQGHEQFF. CDR3 in DNA: TGTGCCAGCAGTTACTTTCAGGGCCATGAGCAGTTCTTC.

In its sample, this clonotype was seen a few times. The V and J genes are TRBV29-1 and TRBJ2-3; TRBD2 aligns across 10 bases. Germline V lookup: CDR1 SQVTM, CDR2 ANQGSEA. CDR3 size: 14 residues. CDR3 in amino acids: CSITGTSATDTQYF. In DNA, the CDR3 is TGCAGTATTACAGGGACTAGCGCAACAGATACGCAGTATTTT.

This clonotype was counted between two and nine times. The genes are TRBV4-2 and TRBJ2-3; the match to TRBD2 covers 11 bases. In germline, CDR1 is LGHNA, CDR2 YNFKEQ. This CDR3 contains 21 residues. V lost 0 bases to trimming and J lost 3 bases; unmatched junction nucleotides: 17. CDR3 in amino acids: CASSQDRGTSGRVEGTDTQYF. The CDR3 coding sequence is TGTGCCAGCAGCCAAGATCGGGGTACTAGCGGGAGAGTGGAGGGGACAGATACGCAGTATTTT.

The J gene is TRBJ1-5, the V gene TRBV7-2; D unclear. With 3 bases removed from V and 4 bases from J, the gap between germline ends came to 13 bases. This CDR3 is built from 15 residues. Per germline, CDR1 SGHTA and CDR2 FQGNSA. The CDR3 DNA sequence: TGTGCCAGCAGCTTGGGCAGCTCTCCTAATCAGCCCCAGCATTTT. It translates to CASSLGSSPNQPQHF.

This clonotype has only a few counts. V gene TRBV6-1 combines with J gene TRBJ2-6; D not certain. The CDR3 is 16 amino acids. Trimming stripped 4 bases from V and 2 bases from J, with 12 bases between. Germline V gene lookup returns CDR1 MNHNS and CDR2 SASEGT. CDR3 sequence reads: CASSGGRPPGANVLTF. DNA for the CDR3: TGTGCCAGCAGTGGAGGACGGCCTCCTGGGGCCAACGTCCTGACTTTC.

Many counts were recorded for this clonotype. The genes are TRBV11-1 and TRBJ2-7, with a possible D match to TRBD1 (6 bases). The V gene's germline CDR1 is SGHAT and CDR2 FQDESV (reference sequence). V was pared by 3 bases and J by 0 bases, with 12 bases between. The CDR3 is 15 residues long. The CDR3 here is CASSFDGQFSYEQYF. CDR3 coding DNA: TGTGCCAGCAGCTTCGACGGACAGTTCTCCTACGAGCAGTACTTC.

About this clonotype itself: A read error may be the cause here, since a much bigger clone is one base away. V gene TRBV29-1 combines with J gene TRBJ2-5, with TRBD2 as a possible D gene (6 bases). This CDR3 has 14 amino acids. CDR1 is SQVTM and CDR2 is ANQGSEA in the germline V gene. The CDR3 loop reads CSVAIQVTGETRYF. The CDR3 DNA reads as TGCAGCGTAGCGATACAGGTTACGGGGGAGACCCGGTACTTC.

The chain joins TRBV5-1 to TRBJ2-6; D is uncertain. There are 15 residues in the CDR3. The V gene lost 2 bases and the J gene lost 0 bases, with 6 bases spanning the gap. Germline V lookup: CDR1 SGHRS, CDR2 YFSETQ. The CDR3 sequence: CASSLLNSGANVLTF. CDR3 nucleotide sequence: TGCGCCAGCAGCTTATTGAACTCTGGGGCCAACGTCCTGACTTTC.

This clonotype appeared a few times. A single base separates this from a much larger clone, so it may be a read error. The rearrangement uses TRBV11-1 and TRBJ1-6; D remains ambiguous. CDR1 is SGHAT and CDR2 is FQDESV in the germline V gene (reference sequence). Trimming pared 8 bases from V and 9 bases from J, leaving 14 bases between. The CDR3 totals 13 residues. CDR3 residues: CASGEDYSSPLHF. The CDR3 DNA reads TGTGCCAGCGGGGAGGACTACAGTTCACCCCTCCACTTT. The full variable domain, its missing parts supplied by reference TRBV11-1 and TRBJ1-6, is EAEVAQSPRYKITEKSQAVAFWCDPISGHATLYWYRQILGQGPELLVQFQDESVVDDSQLPKDRFSAERLKGVDSTLKIQPAELGDSAMYLCASGEDYSSPLHFGNGTRLTVT.

The J gene is TRBJ2-3, the V gene TRBV10-3; D may be TRBD1 (5 bases). The V gene lost 8 bases and the J gene lost 2 bases, with 8 bases spanning the gap. Germline V gene data show CDR1 as ENHRY and CDR2 as SYGVKD. This CDR3 is built from 12 residues. The CDR3 sequence: CAIEDNTDTQYF. CDR3 coding DNA: TGTGCCATCGAGGACAACACAGATACGCAGTATTTT.

This clonotype was counted between two and nine times. The CDR3 here is CASSSAGSTDTQYF. The CDR3 region has the DNA TGTGCCAGCAGTTCTGCGGGGAGCACAGATACGCAGTATTTT. The chain recombines TRBV6-5 with TRBJ2-3, with D maybe TRBD2 (6 bases). The CDR3 sequence is 14 residues long. Per the germline V gene, CDR1 is MNHEY and CDR2 is SVGAGI. V was shortened by 4 bases and J by 0 bases, with 8 bases between the two germline ends.

As for this clonotype: Because the CDR3 is missing its conserved closing phenylalanine or tryptophan, this is likely a read error. This chain connects TRBV10-3 to TRBJ2-1, with 8 bases lining up with TRBD1. In germline, CDR1 is ENHRY, CDR2 SYGVKD. This CDR3 spans 16 amino acids. With 0 bases clipped from V and 6 bases from J, the junction kept 7 bases outside the gene matches. The CDR3 loop is CAISESGTGGFNEQFL. In nucleotides, the CDR3 is TGTGCCATCAGTGAGTCTGGGACAGGAGGATTCAATGAGCAGTTCCTC.

The rearrangement uses TRBV2 and TRBJ2-2; a weak D match, TRBD2 (6 bases). The CDR3 is 15 residues long. Germline lookup yields CDR1 SNHLY and CDR2 FYNNEI. The V end lost 6 bases, the J end lost 5 bases, and 16 bases lay between the germline ends. The CDR3: CASRDRRAVTGELFF. In DNA, the CDR3 is TGTGCCAGCAGGGACCGGAGGGCAGTTACCGGGGAGCTGTTTTTT.

In its sample, this clonotype was seen many times. The chain recombines TRBV7-9 with TRBJ2-3, with D maybe TRBD1 (6 bases). Germline loops: CDR1 SEHNR, CDR2 FQNEAQ (reference sequence). CDR3 length: 14 amino acids. V lost 3 bases and J 4 bases, leaving 11 bases between the germline ends. CDR3 DNA sequence: TGTGCCAGCAGCTTGAACAGGGTGCCAGATACGCAGTATTTT. Its protein product is CASSLNRVPDTQYF.